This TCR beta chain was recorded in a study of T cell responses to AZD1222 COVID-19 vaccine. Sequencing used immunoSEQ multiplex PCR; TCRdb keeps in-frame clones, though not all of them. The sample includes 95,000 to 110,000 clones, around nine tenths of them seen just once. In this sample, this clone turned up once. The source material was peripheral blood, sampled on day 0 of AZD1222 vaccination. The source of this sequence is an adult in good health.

As DNA, the CDR3 is TGCGCCAGCAGCCAAGATAAGCAGGGCGGCACAGATACGCAGTATTTT. This gives the protein CASSQDKQGGTDTQYF. The chain recombines TRBV4-3 with TRBJ2-3, with TRBD1 as a possible D gene (5 bases). V dropped 0 bases and J dropped 1 base, with 11 bases sitting between them. The CDR3 consists of 16 residues. Per germline, CDR1 LGHNA and CDR2 YSLEER.